What follows describes a single T cell receptor (beta chain). The source of the sample is a study of blood T cell repertoires in COVID-19. For the study at large: Italy, Spain and the United States were the sources of the convalescent and acute COVID-19 samples.

The CDR3 consists of 13 residues. Trimming shortened V by 5 bases and J by 6 bases, and 10 bases separated the two germline ends. The table came from immunoSEQ multiplex PCR; TCRdb's copy has only in-frame clones and leaves some out. Found here are some 200,000 clones, roughly 88% of them singletons; the top ten hold about 9.1%. This TCR was recovered from a woman older than 75 with acute or convalescent COVID-19. This chain joins TRBV12-3 or TRBV12-4 and TRBJ1-4; D is ambiguous. The sample taken for sequencing was peripheral blood. The DNA of the CDR3 is TGTGCCAGCAGTCAGTCAGTCGATGAAAAACTGTTTTTT. Its translation is CASSQSVDEKLFF.